These 15 T cell receptor beta chains came from one sample sequenced in a study of shared clonotypes between healthy human individuals. The method was immunoSEQ multiplex PCR; TCRdb's version includes in-frame clones alone and lacks a portion of them. The sample holds over a million clones, 78% seen once. Specimen: memory CD4+ T cells from PBMCs. The subset was: CD45RA-negative fraction. Source of these receptors: a man aged 18 to 30 in good health. Some clones in this sample may be carry-over from other donors' samples.

V gene TRBV7-2 combines with J gene TRBJ2-5, with no clear D. CDR1 is SGHTA and CDR2 is FQGNSA in the germline V gene. The CDR3 extends over 14 amino acids. The V end was cut by 2 bases, the J end by 4 bases, with 11 bases between. CDR3 amino acids: CASSLQMTSETQYF. CDR3 in DNA: TGTGCCAGCAGCTTACAAATGACCTCAGAGACCCAGTACTTC.

For this clone: A much more abundant neighbour one base away suggests this may be a read error. V is TRBV9 and J is TRBJ2-2; maybe TRBD2 (5 bases). Germline assignment: CDR1 SGDLS and CDR2 YYNGEE. The CDR3 runs to 15 residues. The chain's CDR3 is CASSVTGANTGEPFF. The CDR3 nucleotides read TGTGCCAGCAGCGTAACGGGCGCGAACACCGGGGAGCCGTTTTTT.

J is TRBJ1-1 and V is TRBV7-9; D ambiguous. The length of the CDR3 is 13 residues. V was cut by 1 base and J by 8 bases, with 11 bases left in between. Germline CDR1 and CDR2: SEHNR and FQNEAQ (reference sequence). CDR3 amino acids: CASSLGQTGEAFF. CDR3 bases: TGTGCCAGCAGCTTAGGCCAGACCGGGGAAGCTTTCTTT.

V usage is TRBV28 and J usage is TRBJ1-2; 7 nucleotides match TRBD1. The V gene end was trimmed by 4 bases and the J gene end by 7 bases; junction bases not matched to a gene: 6. CDR1 and CDR2 (germline): MDHEN, SYDVKM. The CDR3 spans 13 residues. This CDR3 reads CASSSQGWGGYTF. For the CDR3, the DNA is TGTGCCAGCAGTTCACAGGGGTGGGGTGGCTACACCTTC.

The CDR3: CASGYSNEKLFF. The DNA of the CDR3 is TGTGCCAGCGGATACAGTAATGAAAAACTGTTTTTT. The chain carries TRBV2 and TRBJ1-4; no definite D call. The CDR3 runs to 12 residues. The germline gives CDR1 SNHLY, CDR2 FYNNEI. The V end lost 8 bases, the J end lost 4 bases, and 8 bases lay between the germline ends. The full variable domain, its missing parts supplied by reference TRBV2 and TRBJ1-4, is EPEVTQTPSHQVTQMGQEVILRCVPISNHLYFYWYRQILGQKVEFLVSFYNNEISEKSEIFDDQFSVERPDGSNFTLKIRSTKLEDSAMYFCASGYSNEKLFFGSGTQLSVL.

The chain employs TRBV7-2 and TRBJ2-5; TRBD1 matches 10 bases. Germline V gives CDR1 SGHTA, CDR2 FQGNSA. The V segment lost 5 bases and the J segment 6 bases; nucleotides outside the gene matches: 12. This CDR3 is built from 16 residues. The CDR3 region is CASSPPGTGAAKTQYF. The CDR3, as DNA: TGTGCCAGCAGCCCCCCCGGGACAGGGGCCGCGAAGACCCAGTACTTC.

The V gene is TRBV7-2, the J gene TRBJ2-1; TRBD1 is a possible D gene (6 bases). The germline V gene encodes CDR1 SGHTA and CDR2 FQGNSA. The CDR3 runs to 14 residues. V was trimmed by 5 bases and J by 7 bases, leaving 15 bases between them. CDR3 in DNA: TGTGCCAGCAGCGGGGGCCTTATGGGGAATGAGCAGTTCTTC. Translated, it gives CASSGGLMGNEQFF.

At least ten counts were recorded for this clone. The chain uses TRBV4-1 and TRBJ2-3; 9 bases align to TRBD2. V was pared by 4 bases and J by 3 bases, with 5 bases of the junction left unmatched. The CDR3 is 15 amino acids. Per germline, CDR1 MGHRA and CDR2 YSYEKL. CDR3 residues: CASSLSGGLTDTQYF. The CDR3 DNA reads TGCGCCAGCAGCCTCAGCGGGGGGCTTACAGATACGCAGTATTTT.

V gene TRBV5-1 combines with J gene TRBJ1-1; 8 nucleotides agree with TRBD1. The J segment lost 1 base and the V segment lost 4 bases, leaving 9 bases of the junction unmatched. This CDR3 has 16 residues. Germline values: CDR1 SGHRS, CDR2 YFSETQ. For the CDR3, the DNA is TGCGCCAGCAGCATCATAGAAACAGGGGGGAACACTGAAGCTTTCTTT. This codes for CASSIIETGGNTEAFF.

The chain carries TRBV6-5 and TRBJ1-3; 7 bases align to TRBD1. The germline gives CDR1 MNHEY, CDR2 SVGAGI. This CDR3 region has 14 residues. Trimming removed 2 bases from V and 4 bases from J; junction bases left unmatched: 2. The CDR3 nucleotides are TGTGCCAGCAGTTACGACAGGGACGGAAACACCATATATTTT. Encoded protein: CASSYDRDGNTIYF.

This chain connects TRBV6-5 to TRBJ1-1; the D is unclear. The CDR3 sequence is 11 residues long. Germline loops: CDR1 MNHEY, CDR2 SVGAGI. CDR3 residues: CATTVNTEAFF. In DNA, the CDR3 is TGTGCAACCACCGTGAACACTGAAGCTTTCTTT.

This sequence joins TRBV7-8 and TRBJ2-5; D may be TRBD1 or TRBD2 (5 bases each). CDR1 and CDR2 from the germline V gene are SGHVS and FQNEAQ. The CDR3 spans 19 residues. Deletions cut 1 base from V and 4 bases from J, with 25 bases between. The CDR3 protein is CASSLDATDYTERGETQYF. CDR3 nucleotide sequence: TGTGCCAGCAGCTTAGATGCCACCGACTATACAGAGAGGGGAGAGACCCAGTACTTC. Full variable domain (missing parts from reference TRBV7-8 and TRBJ2-5): GAGVSQSPRYKVAKRGQDVALRCDPISGHVSLFWYQQALGQGPEFLTYFQNEAQLDKSGLPSDRFFAERPEGSVSTLKIQRTQQEDSAVYLCASSLDATDYTERGETQYFGPGTRLLVL.

This chain joins TRBV29-1 and TRBJ2-3; D gene ambiguous. The CDR3 extends over 11 amino acids. Trimming left V 0 bases short and J 7 bases short, with 5 bases between. The germline CDR1 and CDR2 sequences are SQVTM and ANQGSEA. CDR3 nucleotide sequence: TGCAGCGTTGAAGATTCGTATACGCAGTATTTT. It is translated as CSVEDSYTQYF.

The chain joins TRBV18 to TRBJ2-3; D assignment may be TRBD1 or TRBD2 (6 bases each). Germline CDR1 is KGHSH and CDR2 is LQKENI. The CDR3 runs 15 residues. V lost 6 bases and J 2 bases, leaving 15 bases between the germline ends. CDR3 in amino acids: CASSTRGPSTDTQYF. The CDR3 DNA reads as TGTGCCAGCTCGACCCGGGGGCCATCCACAGATACGCAGTATTTT.

In the case of this clone: At the DNA level, this CDR3 is encoded by other sequences in the same sample as well. The rearrangement joins TRBV28 to TRBJ2-3, with D hard to call. CDR3 length: 11 residues. The germline V gene has CDR1 MDHEN and CDR2 SYDVKM. Trimming pared 6 bases from V and 3 bases from J, leaving 4 bases between. CDR3 nucleotide sequence: TGTGCCAGCAGGGTAACAGATACGCAGTATTTT. Protein sequence: CASRVTDTQYF.